This T cell receptor beta chain was sequenced in a study of OX40 agonist ivuxolimab in advanced cancers. Overall study: Past anti-PD-1, anti-PD-L1 or anti-CTLA-4 therapy was accepted, and roughly 42% had received some.

Here immunoSEQ multiplex PCR was the method, and the copy in TCRdb shows in-frame clones only, minus some. The profile shows 55,000 to 70,000 clones, 86% of them singletons. General observations from the study: With doses of 0.1-3.0 mg/kg, partial responders showed among the lowest clonal expansion.

Trimming shortened V by 4 bases and J by 0 bases, and 14 bases separated the two germline ends. CDR3 size: 15 residues. CDR1 is SGHRS and CDR2 is YFSETQ in the germline V gene. In the case of this clone: The antigen remains undetermined.

This chain connects TRBV5-1 to TRBJ2-7; either TRBD1 or TRBD2 may supply D (5 bases each). The receptor comes from an adult with an advanced solid tumor such as melanoma, head and neck, liver or kidney cancer. The sample in question was CD4+ or CD8+ T cells sorted from blood, obtained in a trial of the OX40 agonist ivuxolimab. The CDR3 DNA is TGCGCCAGCAGCCTGGGACGGCGAAGCTCCTACGAGCAGTACTTC. Translation gives CASSLGRRSSYEQYF.